This T cell receptor beta chain was recorded in a study of human T cells and chemical hapten exposure. The study, taken as a whole, reports: Unchanged with DPC sensitization were TCRs above 1 in 1000 frequency.

In germline, CDR1 is SGDLS, CDR2 YYNGEE. Trimming took off 4 bases at V and 5 bases at J, with 18 bases between the two ends. The CDR3 covers 15 residues. Methods used by the authors: TCRs per sample had a median of roughly 93,000 and ranged from about 20,000 to 700,000. From the RACE reads, TCRdb called clonotypes with MiXCR, one entry per CDR3 protein. The V and J calls and clone size come from TCRdb's table, not from the authors' own analysis. Here the sample spans under 400,000 distinct CDR3 sequences, 5.1% being singletons. Time point of the sample: pre-sensitization, week 0. Stated treatment: therapeutic diphenylcyclopropenone sensitization with weekly scalp DPC. This clonotype occurred many times. Its target is unknown.

The J gene is TRBJ1-1, the V gene TRBV9, with D unresolved. The sample in question was whole blood, obtained in connection with sensitization to the hapten diphenylcyclopropenone (DPC). This receptor was taken from a woman in her 50s with alopecia areata. Some clones in this sample may be carry-over from other donors' samples. CDR3 amino acids: CASSPAGVQGTEAFF. In nucleotides, the CDR3 is TGTGCCAGCAGCCCCGCTGGCGTCCAAGGGACTGAAGCTTTCTTT.